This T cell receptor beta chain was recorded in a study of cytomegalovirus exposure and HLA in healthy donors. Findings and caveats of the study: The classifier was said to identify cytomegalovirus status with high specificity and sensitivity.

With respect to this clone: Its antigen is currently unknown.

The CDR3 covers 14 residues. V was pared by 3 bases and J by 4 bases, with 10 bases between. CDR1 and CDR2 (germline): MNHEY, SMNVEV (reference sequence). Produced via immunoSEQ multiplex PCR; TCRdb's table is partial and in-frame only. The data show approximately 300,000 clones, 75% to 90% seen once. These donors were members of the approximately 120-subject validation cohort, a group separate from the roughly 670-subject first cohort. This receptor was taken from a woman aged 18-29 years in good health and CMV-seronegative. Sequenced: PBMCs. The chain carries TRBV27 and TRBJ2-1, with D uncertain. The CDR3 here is CASSLTPNYNEQFF. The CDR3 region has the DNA TGTGCCAGCAGTTTGACTCCGAATTACAATGAGCAGTTCTTC.